This T cell receptor beta chain comes out of a study of metastatic and nonmetastatic thyroid tumors. TCRdb re-processed the PCR reads through MiXCR. The sample contains 20,000 to 25,000 clones, 20% of which appear only once. Germline V gives CDR1 KGHDR, CDR2 SFDVKD. Unmatched junction bases numbered 10, after V lost 2 bases and J lost 2 bases. This CDR3 comprises 19 residues. None of the patients had undergone any treatment ahead of thyroid surgery. The sample comprised adjacent normal tissue. The genes are TRBV24-1 and TRBJ2-1; TRBD2 matches at 11 bases. The TCR was taken from a female donor with papillary thyroid cancer or a benign thyroid nodule (not recorded which). Some clones in this sample may be carry-over from other donors' samples. The CDR3 sequence: CATSDWGLAASGTYNEQFF. In DNA form, the CDR3 reads TGTGCCACCAGTGATTGGGGACTAGCGGCGTCTGGAACCTACAATGAGCAGTTCTTC.